Listed below are T cell receptor beta chains from one sample, sequenced in a study of early T cells in non-severe SARS-CoV-2 infection. TCRdb ran MiXCR on the 5' RACE reads and lists one entry per CDR3 protein. There are around 82,000 distinct CDR3 sequences in the sample; 14% to 15% occur only once, and roughly 0.6% lies in the top ten. Sequenced: whole blood. These receptors were obtained from an adult who was a healthcare worker with PCR-confirmed SARS-CoV-2 infection or an uninfected control (not recorded which). CDR3s include the opening cysteine and the closing phenylalanine or tryptophan. Each record gives: J gene, clone size, D gene, V gene, CDR3 DNA, CDR3 protein. D genes are given only for firm matches. The size of a clone is reported for some rows only, either as once, few or many, or as a class for expanded clones.

j_call: TRBJ2-5
clone_size: few
d_call: TRBD2
v_call: TRBV5-1
cdr3_nt: TGCGCCAGCAGCTCCCCCCGCGGGGGACGTGAGACCCAGTACTTC
cdr3_aa: CASSSPRGGRETQYF

j_call: TRBJ1-2
clone_size: -
d_call: TRBD1
v_call: TRBV30
cdr3_nt: TGTGCCTGGAGAAGTAAACAGGGGTACTATGGCTACACCTTC
cdr3_aa: CAWRSKQGYYGYTF

j_call: TRBJ2-6
clone_size: once
d_call: -
v_call: TRBV10-3
cdr3_nt: TGTGCCATCAGTGACAGCTCTGGGGCCAACGTCCTGACTTTC
cdr3_aa: CAISDSSGANVLTF

j_call: TRBJ1-1
clone_size: many
d_call: TRBD1
v_call: TRBV6-5
cdr3_nt: TGTGCCAGCAATACAGGGGGCAGGACTGAAGCTTTCTTT
cdr3_aa: CASNTGGRTEAFF

j_call: TRBJ2-5
clone_size: -
d_call: TRBD2
v_call: TRBV9
cdr3_nt: TGTGCCAGCAGCGTCGGTAGCGGGGGATTTGAGACCCAGTACTTC
cdr3_aa: CASSVGSGGFETQYF

j_call: TRBJ2-3
clone_size: few
d_call: TRBD2
v_call: TRBV20-1
cdr3_nt: TGCAGTGCTGTACTAGCGAAGTTTACAGATACGCAGTATTTT
cdr3_aa: CSAVLAKFTDTQYF

j_call: TRBJ2-4
clone_size: -
d_call: -
v_call: TRBV5-1
cdr3_nt: TGCGCCAGCAGCTTGAGTAAGGGCCCGATTCAGTACTTC
cdr3_aa: CASSLSKGPIQYF

j_call: TRBJ1-2
clone_size: few
d_call: TRBD1
v_call: TRBV30
cdr3_nt: TGTGCCTGGAGTGTACGGGGACAGGGCTTTAACTATGGCTACACCTTC
cdr3_aa: CAWSVRGQGFNYGYTF

j_call: TRBJ2-1
clone_size: many
d_call: -
v_call: TRBV12-3/TRBV12-4
cdr3_nt: TGTGCCAGCAGTTTTGTCCGATGGAACAATGAGCAGTTCTTC
cdr3_aa: CASSFVRWNNEQFF

j_call: TRBJ1-3
clone_size: many
d_call: -
v_call: TRBV6-1
cdr3_nt: TGTGCCAGCAGTGAAGCCGCCGCGGTTGGAAACACCATATATTTT
cdr3_aa: CASSEAAAVGNTIYF

j_call: TRBJ2-2
clone_size: -
d_call: -
v_call: TRBV9
cdr3_nt: TGTGCCAGCAGCGTAGCGGGCAGATCGAACACCGGGGAGCTGTTTTTT
cdr3_aa: CASSVAGRSNTGELFF

j_call: TRBJ1-1
clone_size: few
d_call: -
v_call: TRBV2
cdr3_nt: TGTGCCAGCAGTGAACTAGTGGGGGCCGGCACTGAAGCTTTCTTT
cdr3_aa: CASSELVGAGTEAFF

j_call: TRBJ1-2
clone_size: -
d_call: -
v_call: TRBV5-1
cdr3_nt: TGCGCCAGCAGGGATGTCGAGTATGGCTACACCTTC
cdr3_aa: CASRDVEYGYTF

j_call: TRBJ2-2
clone_size: once
d_call: -
v_call: TRBV6-5
cdr3_nt: TGTGCCAGCAGTAGGGCGGGGGCATCGAACACCGGGGAGCTGTTTTTT
cdr3_aa: CASSRAGASNTGELFF

j_call: TRBJ1-5
clone_size: few
d_call: -
v_call: TRBV7-2
cdr3_nt: TGTGCCAGCAGCTTAGATGGTCCCGTCCGTGCTTGGCATTTT
cdr3_aa: CASSLDGPVRAWHF

j_call: TRBJ2-3
clone_size: -
d_call: -
v_call: TRBV7-2
cdr3_nt: TGTGCCAGCAGCTCCCCGGGGGCCGCTAAAAGCACAGATACGCAGTATTTT
cdr3_aa: CASSSPGAAKSTDTQYF

j_call: TRBJ1-5
clone_size: few
d_call: TRBD1
v_call: TRBV12-3/TRBV12-4
cdr3_nt: TGTGCCAGCAGTGACAGGGATCAGCCCCAGCATTTT
cdr3_aa: CASSDRDQPQHF

j_call: TRBJ2-3
clone_size: -
d_call: TRBD2
v_call: TRBV4-2
cdr3_nt: TGTGCCAGCAGCCAAGAAGGCGGGGGAGGTGCAGATACGCAGTATTTT
cdr3_aa: CASSQEGGGGADTQYF

j_call: TRBJ1-5
clone_size: -
d_call: -
v_call: TRBV7-8
cdr3_nt: TGTGCCAGCAGCAAAGAGGGCAATCAGCCCCAGCATTTT
cdr3_aa: CASSKEGNQPQHF

j_call: TRBJ2-5
clone_size: many
d_call: TRBD2
v_call: TRBV12-3/TRBV12-4
cdr3_nt: TGTGCCAGCAGACGTAGCGGGGGCCAAGAGACCCAGTACTTC
cdr3_aa: CASRRSGGQETQYF

j_call: TRBJ1-6
clone_size: -
d_call: -
v_call: TRBV2
cdr3_nt: TGTGCCAGCAGTGTCGGGGGGTATAATTCACCCCTCCACTTT
cdr3_aa: CASSVGGYNSPLHF

j_call: TRBJ2-1
clone_size: -
d_call: -
v_call: TRBV10-2
cdr3_nt: TGCGCCAGCAGGACCCGAAACACTGCCGGGGCGACCAATGAGCAGTTCTTC
cdr3_aa: CASRTRNTAGATNEQFF